The present T cell receptor beta chain was sequenced within a study of cytomegalovirus exposure and HLA in healthy donors. Across the whole study: In terms of ancestry, the Caucasian-associated cluster contained roughly 81% of the approximately 430 genotyped donors.

Researchers ran the PCR with 60 Vbeta and 13 Jbeta primers. TCRdb's table, derived via immunoSEQ multiplex PCR, lists solely in-frame clones and lacks some. The repertoire holds around 63,000 clones, with approximately 80% as singletons. Points on this clone: What it binds is not known.

Study observations and caveats: Some TCR beta chains (about 170 of them) were listed as cytomegalovirus-associated. Links to common viral pathogens appeared, in a later analysis, for several of the most significant clusters. Immune exposure data for these donors was limited to CMV serostatus.

Germline V gene data show CDR1 as LNHDA and CDR2 as SQIVND (reference sequence). V was cut by 7 bases and J by 7 bases, with 14 bases left in between. This CDR3 region has 14 residues. V gene TRBV19 combines with J gene TRBJ1-6; D perhaps matches TRBD1 (5 bases). The clonotype was recovered from a woman in her 30s in good health and CMV-seronegative. Sequencing input: PBMCs. The chain's CDR3 is CASTWGLSNSPLHF. The CDR3 nucleotides read TGTGCCAGTACCTGGGGACTTTCCAATTCACCCCTCCACTTT.